A single sample is the source of the 17 T cell receptor beta chains below, sequenced in a study of radiotherapy plus CTLA-4 blockade in lung cancer. Some clones are missing from TCRdb's copy, which holds only in-frame ones; the method was immunoSEQ multiplex PCR. The table has around 110,000 clones, over 65% seen once. The material was peripheral blood, obtained from a patient treated with radiotherapy plus ipilimumab. The receptors stem from a human donor with non-small cell lung cancer that progressed on radiotherapy plus ipilimumab. Some clones in this sample may be carry-over from other donors' samples.

The chain has TRBV7-9 and TRBJ1-2; D is possibly TRBD1 (5 bases). The CDR3 is 14 residues long. Trimming stripped 5 bases from V and 4 bases from J, with 14 bases between. Germline V CDR1 and CDR2: SEHNR, FQNEAQ (reference sequence). In DNA form, the CDR3 reads TGTGCCAGCAGCCTAGAACGAGGGGTCTATGGCTACACCTTC. Encoded protein: CASSLERGVYGYTF.

Concerning this clone: This same CDR3 is encoded by further DNA sequences in the sample. The chain uses TRBV4-3 and TRBJ2-4; the D call may be TRBD1 or TRBD2 (5 bases each). The CDR3 is 15 residues long. The ends were cut back, 4 bases at V and 2 bases at J, with 12 bases in the middle. The germline V gene has CDR1 LGHNA and CDR2 YSLEER. The CDR3 nucleotides read TGCGCCAGCAGCCGAACCGGGACGACCAAAAACATTCAGTACTTC. Encoded protein: CASSRTGTTKNIQYF.

The chain joins TRBV18 to TRBJ1-5; D remains unclear. With 0 bases removed from V and 3 bases from J, the gap between germline ends came to 9 bases. Looked up from germline, CDR1 is KGHSH and CDR2 is LQKENI. CDR3 length: 15 amino acids. In DNA form, the CDR3 reads TGTGCCAGCTCACCACCATCTCAGCCCAATCAGCCCCAGCATTTT. The encoded protein is CASSPPSQPNQPQHF.

This chain joins TRBV9 and TRBJ2-1; D unresolved. The CDR3 covers 15 residues. Per the germline V gene, CDR1 is SGDLS and CDR2 is YYNGEE. The V gene lost 2 bases and the J gene lost 6 bases, with 15 bases spanning the gap. The CDR3 loop is CASSVSPSPVNEQFF. The CDR3 DNA sequence: TGTGCCAGCAGCGTTTCCCCCTCCCCGGTCAATGAGCAGTTCTTC.

The chain couples TRBV7-8 to TRBJ2-1, with D hard to call. V shed 6 bases and J shed 13 bases, with 7 bases lying between them. The CDR3 is 9 residues long. The germline V gene encodes CDR1 SGHVS and CDR2 FQNEAQ. CDR3 residues: CASSSDQFF. CDR3 coding DNA: TGTGCCAGCAGTTCTGATCAGTTCTTC.

The V and J genes are TRBV14 and TRBJ2-3; D is uncertain. The CDR3 is 13 amino acids. Per germline, CDR1 SGHDN and CDR2 FVKESK. The V end lost 0 bases, the J end lost 5 bases, and 6 bases lay between the germline ends. The CDR3 DNA sequence: TGTGCCAGCAGCCAAGATCTTCTAGATACGCAGTATTTT. Translated, it gives CASSQDLLDTQYF. Based on the CDR3 plus reference TRBV14 and TRBJ2-3, the full variable domain is EAGVTQFPSHSVIEKGQTVTLRCDPISGHDNLYWYRRVMGKEIKFLLHFVKESKQDESGMPNNRFLAERTGGTYSTLKVQPAELEDSGVYFCASSQDLLDTQYFGPGTRLTVL.

The chain employs TRBV7-2 and TRBJ2-1; 8 bases line up with TRBD2. CDR3 length: 17 residues. The germline V gene has CDR1 SGHTA and CDR2 FQGNSA. Losses at the gene ends were 5 bases for V and 4 bases for J; bases not matched to a gene: 13. The CDR3 is CASSLFLGGGSYNEQFF. Written as DNA, the CDR3 is TGTGCCAGCAGCCTCTTCCTTGGCGGGGGGTCTTACAATGAGCAGTTCTTC.

The chain couples TRBV19 to TRBJ1-2, with D hard to call. The CDR3 loop spans 12 amino acids. Trimming shortened V by 3 bases and J by 8 bases, and 10 bases separated the two germline ends. CDR1 is LNHDA and CDR2 is SQIVND in the germline V gene (reference sequence). The CDR3 loop is CASSMSQRGYTF. The CDR3 bases are TGTGCCAGTAGTATGAGCCAAAGGGGCTACACCTTC.

This rearrangement joins TRBV5-6 to TRBJ2-1; 13 bases fit TRBD2. The CDR3 loop spans 16 amino acids. The V segment lost 3 bases and the J segment 1 base; nucleotides outside the gene matches: 1. The V gene's germline CDR1 is SGHDT and CDR2 YYEEEE. CDR3 sequence (DNA): TGTGCCAGCAGCTGGGGACTAGCGGGATCCTACAATGAGCAGTTCTTC. Its translation: CASSWGLAGSYNEQFF. Supplemented by reference TRBV5-6 and TRBJ2-1, the full variable domain reads DAGVTQSPTHLIKTRGQQVTLRCSPKSGHDTVSWYQQALGQGPQFIFQYYEEEERQRGNFPDRFSGHQFPNYSSELNVNALLLGDSALYLCASSWGLAGSYNEQFFGPGTRLTVL.

The rearrangement uses TRBV5-1 and TRBJ2-7; tentative D call: TRBD2 (6 bases). CDR1 is SGHRS and CDR2 is YFSETQ in the germline V gene. The V end was cut by 3 bases, the J end by 1 base, with 17 bases between. The CDR3 loop spans 16 amino acids. CDR3 nucleotide sequence: TGCGCCAGCAGCTCACGTTTGGAGGGAGGATCCTACGAGCAGTACTTC. It encodes CASSSRLEGGSYEQYF.

The chain couples TRBV10-3 to TRBJ2-1; 7 bases align to TRBD2. The CDR3 contains 15 residues. Germline V gene lookup returns CDR1 ENHRY and CDR2 SYGVKD. Losses at the gene ends were 4 bases for V and 3 bases for J; bases not matched to a gene: 6. The CDR3 here is CAISGRTSDYNEQFF. CDR3 DNA: TGTGCCATCAGTGGTCGGACTAGTGACTACAATGAGCAGTTCTTC.

This CDR3 is CASSIEQGDSPLHF. CDR3 in DNA: TGTGCCAGTAGTATCGAACAGGGTGATTCACCCCTCCACTTT. The chain combines TRBV19 with TRBJ1-6, with D possibly TRBD1 on 6 matching bases. The CDR3 covers 14 residues. The germline V gene encodes CDR1 LNHDA and CDR2 SQIVND (reference sequence). Deletions cut 3 bases from V and 8 bases from J, with 11 bases between.

This chain connects TRBV29-1 to TRBJ2-7, with TRBD1 identical over 11 bases. Germline loops: CDR1 SQVTM, CDR2 ANQGSEA. V shed 4 bases, J shed 3 bases, and the junction held 8 bases outside the gene matches. The CDR3 extends over 15 amino acids. Written as DNA, the CDR3 is TGCAGCGTTGTTGGAGGAGGGACAGGGGGCTACGAGCAGTACTTC. Its protein product is CSVVGGGTGGYEQYF.

The chain joins TRBV11-2 to TRBJ2-3; possible D gene TRBD2, 7 bases. This CDR3 has 17 amino acids. CDR1 is SGHAT, CDR2 FQNNGV, per germline. The V gene lost 2 bases and the J gene lost 4 bases, with 19 bases spanning the gap. The CDR3 DNA is TGTGCCAGCAGCTTAAGTAGTGGCCGGGGGGCCGCAGATACGCAGTATTTT. It codes for CASSLSSGRGAADTQYF. The full variable domain, rest sourced from reference TRBV11-2 and TRBJ2-3, is EAGVAQSPRYKIIEKRQSVAFWCNPISGHATLYWYQQILGQGPKLLIQFQNNGVVDDSQLPKDRFSAERLKGVDSTLKIQPAKLEDSAVYLCASSLSSGRGAADTQYFGPGTRLTVL.

This chain links TRBV15 with TRBJ1-2; possibly TRBD1 for D (5 bases). V was shortened by 5 bases and J by 0 bases, with 22 bases between the two germline ends. This CDR3 spans 18 amino acids. Per the germline V gene, CDR1 is LNHNV and CDR2 is YYDKDF (reference sequence). In DNA, the CDR3 is TGTGCCACCAGCCCACGCCGGACATTGGGAGGGCCTAACTATGGCTACACCTTC. The encoded protein is CATSPRRTLGGPNYGYTF. Full variable domain (remainder filled in from reference TRBV15 and TRBJ1-2): DAMVIQNPRYQVTQFGKPVTLSCSQTLNHNVMYWYQQKSSQAPKLLFHYYDKDFNNEADTPDNFQSRRPNTSFCFLDIRSPGLGDTAMYLCATSPRRTLGGPNYGYTFGSGTRLTVV.

This rearrangement joins TRBV7-9 to TRBJ1-2; D call uncertain. Trimming stripped 5 bases from V and 6 bases from J, with 7 bases between. This CDR3 contains 11 residues. CDR1 is SEHNR and CDR2 is FQNEAQ in the germline V gene (reference sequence). CDR3 region: CASSRDNGYTF. The CDR3 nucleotides are TGTGCCAGCAGCCGAGATAATGGCTACACCTTC.

This clone was observed a handful of times. The J gene is TRBJ1-2, the V gene TRBV4-3; TRBD1 is a possible D gene (5 bases). Trimming removed 0 bases from V and 8 bases from J, with 16 bases in between. This CDR3 spans 15 amino acids. CDR1 LGHNA and CDR2 YSLEER come from the germline V gene. DNA for the CDR3: TGCGCCAGCAGCCAAGAGGGCCAGGGAAGACGCGGCTACACCTTC. Its translation: CASSQEGQGRRGYTF.